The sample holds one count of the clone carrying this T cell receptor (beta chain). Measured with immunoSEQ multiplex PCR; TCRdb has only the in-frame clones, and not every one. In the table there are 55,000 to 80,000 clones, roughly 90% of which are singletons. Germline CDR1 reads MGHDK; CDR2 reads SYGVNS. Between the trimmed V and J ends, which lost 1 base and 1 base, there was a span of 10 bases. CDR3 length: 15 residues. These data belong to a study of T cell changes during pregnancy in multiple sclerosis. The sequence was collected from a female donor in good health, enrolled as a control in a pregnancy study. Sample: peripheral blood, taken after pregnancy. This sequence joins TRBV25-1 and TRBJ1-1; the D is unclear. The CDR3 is CASSESGTGNTEAFF. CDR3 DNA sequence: TGTGCCAGCAGTGAATCAGGAACTGGGAACACTGAAGCTTTCTTT.